This T cell receptor beta chain was recorded in a study of CD8 T cells in ankylosing spondylitis. Germline trimming cut 5 bases from V and 9 bases from J; bases unmatched to any gene: 17. Germline V CDR1 and CDR2: DFQATT, SNEGSKA (reference sequence). The CDR3 runs to 17 residues. Preparation of TCR beta libraries was done by quantitative 5'-RACE with molecular barcodes. TCRdb passed the 5' RACE reads through MiXCR, listing each CDR3 protein once. Found here are 450,000 to 550,000 distinct CDR3 sequences, about 5.7% of them singletons; the top ten hold 3.5%. The sample holds many counts of this clonotype. Its specificity is unknown. Study results and limitations: CD8+ by phenotype, disease-linked clones were relatively rare in peripheral blood. There was reportedly significant enrichment of clones that were disease-linked in matched ankylosing spondylitis synovial fluid. Ankylosing spondylitis blood appeared to be characterized by a TCR beta motif of several highly homologous variants. Previously reported in reactive arthritis synovial fluid and blood were some of the motif variants.

Sequenced sample: blood, either unsorted or a sorted T cell fraction (not recorded which). The chain links TRBV20-1 to TRBJ2-4; 12 bases align to TRBD2. This TCR was sampled from a male donor with ankylosing spondylitis. The CDR3 reads CSASDGGLAGGPSIQYF. The CDR3 nucleotides are TGCAGTGCTTCAGACGGCGGGCTAGCGGGAGGGCCCAGCATTCAGTACTTC.